Described below is a single T cell receptor (beta chain) sequence and its context. V was pared by 8 bases and J by 0 bases, with 14 bases between. CDR1 is LGHDT and CDR2 is YNNKEL in the germline V gene (reference sequence). The CDR3 is 16 amino acids. This sample stems from a study of blood T cell repertoires in COVID-19. Only in-frame clones appear in the TCRdb table, and some are missing; sequencing was by immunoSEQ multiplex PCR. The table shows about 200,000 clones, with over 80% occurring only once. This receptor was obtained from a man aged 55 to 70 with COVID-19, enrolled during active disease. The chain carries TRBV3-1 (or the pseudogene TRBV3-2) and TRBJ1-6; D is unresolved. The sample was peripheral blood. The CDR3 sequence: CASRPRVSSYNSPLHF. The CDR3 DNA reads as TGTGCCAGCCGCCCCCGGGTTAGCTCCTATAATTCACCCCTCCACTTT.